These T cell receptor beta chains were read from a single sample in a study of T cell responses to AZD1222 COVID-19 vaccine. Profiling relied on immunoSEQ multiplex PCR, and the TCRdb table lists in-frame clones only, not all of them. Of roughly 140,000 clones in the sample, more than 75% were seen once. The starting material was peripheral blood, obtained 28 days after the second AZD1222 dose. Source of these receptors: an adult who received the AZD1222 COVID-19 vaccine. CDR3s include the opening cysteine and the closing phenylalanine or tryptophan. Each record gives: CDR3 length, V gene, J gene, clone size, D gene, CDR3 protein, CDR3 DNA. D genes are given only for firm matches. Only some rows state a clone size, as once, few, many or a class for expanded clones.

cdr3_length: 15
v_call: TRBV7-2
j_call: TRBJ1-4
clone_size: .
d_call: .
cdr3_aa: CASSRQSATNEKLFF
cdr3_nt: TGTGCCAGCAGTCGACAGTCCGCAACTAATGAAAAACTGTTTTTT

cdr3_length: 14
v_call: TRBV27
j_call: TRBJ1-6
clone_size: .
d_call: TRBD1
cdr3_aa: CASSFGGQGIPLHF
cdr3_nt: TGTGCCAGCAGTTTTGGTGGACAGGGGATCCCCCTCCACTTT

cdr3_length: 17
v_call: TRBV19
j_call: TRBJ1-6
clone_size: .
d_call: TRBD1
cdr3_aa: CASSIKRDSLRNSPLHF
cdr3_nt: TGTGCCAGTAGTATAAAAAGGGACAGCCTTCGGAATTCACCCCTCCACTTT

cdr3_length: 12
v_call: TRBV6-1
j_call: TRBJ1-6
clone_size: .
d_call: .
cdr3_aa: CASSESRSAFHF
cdr3_nt: TGTGCCAGCAGTGAATCTAGGAGTGCTTTCCACTTT

cdr3_length: 14
v_call: TRBV7-2
j_call: TRBJ1-6
clone_size: .
d_call: .
cdr3_aa: CASSLRQANSPLHF
cdr3_nt: TGTGCCAGCAGCTTACGACAGGCCAATTCACCCCTCCACTTT

cdr3_length: 15
v_call: TRBV6-5
j_call: TRBJ1-6
clone_size: .
d_call: .
cdr3_aa: CASSYLGRTNSPLHF
cdr3_nt: TGTGCCAGCAGTTACCTCGGACGGACTAATTCACCCCTCCACTTT

cdr3_length: 12
v_call: TRBV18
j_call: TRBJ1-1
clone_size: .
d_call: .
cdr3_aa: CASSTRSTEAFF
cdr3_nt: TGTGCCAGCTCAACTAGGAGCACTGAAGCTTTCTTT

cdr3_length: 15
v_call: TRBV18
j_call: TRBJ1-2
clone_size: .
d_call: .
cdr3_aa: CASSLMRDGFLGYTF
cdr3_nt: TGTGCCAGCTCACTAATGAGAGACGGCTTTCTTGGCTACACCTTC

cdr3_length: 17
v_call: TRBV14
j_call: TRBJ2-4
clone_size: .
d_call: .
cdr3_aa: CASSQVGAGPRSNIQYF
cdr3_nt: TGTGCCAGCAGCCAAGTGGGGGCAGGCCCCCGGTCTAACATTCAGTACTTC

cdr3_length: 13
v_call: TRBV7-3
j_call: TRBJ2-2
clone_size: .
d_call: .
cdr3_aa: CASKGQNTGELFF
cdr3_nt: TGTGCCAGCAAAGGACAGAACACCGGGGAGCTGTTTTTT

cdr3_length: 14
v_call: TRBV28
j_call: TRBJ1-1
clone_size: .
d_call: .
cdr3_aa: CASRPGDGYTEAFF
cdr3_nt: TGTGCCAGCAGGCCAGGGGATGGGTACACTGAAGCTTTCTTT

cdr3_length: 18
v_call: TRBV5-8
j_call: TRBJ1-5
clone_size: .
d_call: .
cdr3_aa: CASSLAGGRGGGNQPQHF
cdr3_nt: TGTGCCAGCAGCTTGGCCGGGGGACGCGGCGGAGGCAATCAGCCCCAGCATTTT

cdr3_length: 17
v_call: TRBV10-3
j_call: TRBJ2-3
clone_size: .
d_call: .
cdr3_aa: CAISESGQGLVADTQYF
cdr3_nt: TGTGCCATCAGTGAGTCGGGTCAGGGGCTGGTCGCAGATACGCAGTATTTT

cdr3_length: 19
v_call: TRBV30
j_call: TRBJ2-1
clone_size: .
d_call: TRBD2
cdr3_aa: CAWSVGFWGRLAGDNEQFF
cdr3_nt: TGTGCCTGGAGTGTAGGGTTCTGGGGTAGACTAGCGGGAGACAATGAGCAGTTCTTC

cdr3_length: 16
v_call: TRBV4-2
j_call: TRBJ2-7
clone_size: .
d_call: TRBD1
cdr3_aa: CASSQERTGLLNEQYF
cdr3_nt: TGTGCCAGCAGCCAAGAAAGGACAGGGCTACTGAACGAGCAGTACTTC

cdr3_length: 14
v_call: TRBV5-1
j_call: TRBJ1-4
clone_size: .
d_call: .
cdr3_aa: CASRLASAGEKLFF
cdr3_nt: TGCGCCAGCCGATTGGCCTCGGCGGGGGAAAAACTGTTTTTT

cdr3_length: 14
v_call: TRBV4-3
j_call: TRBJ1-5
clone_size: .
d_call: .
cdr3_aa: CASSQESGDWAQHF
cdr3_nt: TGCGCCAGCAGCCAAGAGTCGGGGGATTGGGCCCAGCATTTT

cdr3_length: 15
v_call: TRBV7-2
j_call: TRBJ1-5
clone_size: .
d_call: .
cdr3_aa: CASSLVGGGNQPQHF
cdr3_nt: TGTGCCAGCAGCTTAGTGGGAGGTGGCAATCAGCCCCAGCATTTT

cdr3_length: 15
v_call: TRBV9
j_call: TRBJ1-1
clone_size: .
d_call: .
cdr3_aa: CASSETVERRTEAFF
cdr3_nt: TGTGCCAGCAGCGAGACCGTGGAACGGCGAACTGAAGCTTTCTTT

cdr3_length: 18
v_call: TRBV27
j_call: TRBJ1-2
clone_size: once
d_call: TRBD1
cdr3_aa: CASSLVGQGGYRISSYTF
cdr3_nt: TGTGCCAGCAGTTTAGTCGGGCAGGGGGGATATCGGATATCGAGCTACACCTTC

cdr3_length: 14
v_call: TRBV29-1
j_call: TRBJ2-2
clone_size: .
d_call: TRBD1
cdr3_aa: CSTTGTADTGELFF
cdr3_nt: TGCAGCACCACCGGGACAGCTGACACCGGGGAGCTGTTTTTT

cdr3_length: 15
v_call: TRBV18
j_call: TRBJ2-7
clone_size: .
d_call: .
cdr3_aa: CASSPPGAGSYEQYF
cdr3_nt: TGTGCCAGCTCACCCCCCGGGGCGGGATCCTACGAGCAGTACTTC

cdr3_length: 13
v_call: TRBV9
j_call: TRBJ1-2
clone_size: .
d_call: .
cdr3_aa: CASSVGGNYGYTF
cdr3_nt: TGTGCCAGCAGCGTCGGAGGGAACTATGGCTACACCTTC

cdr3_length: 12
v_call: TRBV12-5
j_call: TRBJ1-2
clone_size: .
d_call: .
cdr3_aa: CASGLYGYGYTF
cdr3_nt: TGTGCTAGTGGTTTGTACGGTTATGGCTACACCTTC

cdr3_length: 14
v_call: TRBV18
j_call: TRBJ2-5
clone_size: once
d_call: TRBD2
cdr3_aa: CASSVTSGIETQYF
cdr3_nt: TGTGCCAGCTCAGTGACTAGCGGGATTGAGACCCAGTACTTC

cdr3_length: 17
v_call: TRBV7-2
j_call: TRBJ1-4
clone_size: once
d_call: .
cdr3_aa: CASSLPARGTLDEKLFF
cdr3_nt: TGTGCCAGCAGCTTACCAGCACGGGGGACTCTAGATGAAAAACTGTTTTTT

cdr3_length: 15
v_call: TRBV5-1
j_call: TRBJ2-2
clone_size: .
d_call: .
cdr3_aa: CASSSPVGDGGELFF
cdr3_nt: TGCGCCAGCAGCTCCCCGGTCGGGGACGGCGGGGAGCTGTTTTTT

cdr3_length: 13
v_call: TRBV27
j_call: TRBJ2-4
clone_size: .
d_call: .
cdr3_aa: CASSPTTKNIQYF
cdr3_nt: TGTGCCAGCAGTCCCACGACCAAAAACATTCAGTACTTC

cdr3_length: 13
v_call: TRBV5-4
j_call: TRBJ2-7
clone_size: .
d_call: .
cdr3_aa: CASSFSGSYEQYF
cdr3_nt: TGTGCCAGCAGCTTCTCGGGTAGCTACGAGCAGTACTTC

cdr3_length: 13
v_call: TRBV11-2
j_call: TRBJ1-5
clone_size: .
d_call: .
cdr3_aa: CASSLPGPSPQHF
cdr3_nt: TGTGCCAGCAGCTTACCGGGCCCTTCGCCCCAGCATTTT

cdr3_length: 15
v_call: TRBV2
j_call: TRBJ2-1
clone_size: .
d_call: .
cdr3_aa: CASDPGQSSYNEQFF
cdr3_nt: TGTGCCAGCGATCCTGGACAGAGCTCCTACAATGAGCAGTTCTTC

cdr3_length: 13
v_call: TRBV6-5
j_call: TRBJ2-7
clone_size: once
d_call: .
cdr3_aa: CASSSGRIYEQYF
cdr3_nt: TGTGCCAGCAGTAGTGGACGGATATACGAGCAGTACTTC

cdr3_length: 20
v_call: TRBV21-1
j_call: TRBJ1-2
clone_size: .
d_call: .
cdr3_aa: CASSKHPGADPLPYFYGYTF
cdr3_nt: TGTGCCAGCAGCAAGCACCCAGGGGCAGATCCCTTACCATACTTCTATGGCTACACCTTC

cdr3_length: 15
v_call: TRBV7-9
j_call: TRBJ1-5
clone_size: .
d_call: .
cdr3_aa: CASSLDDGLNQPQHF
cdr3_nt: TGTGCCAGCAGCTTAGATGATGGACTTAATCAGCCCCAGCATTTT